Shown below are 3 T cell receptor beta chains from a single sample sequenced in a study of immune cell composition in non-small cell lung cancer. Only in-frame clones appear in the TCRdb table, and some are missing; sequencing was by immunoSEQ multiplex PCR. The data hold some 7,000 clones, with about 74% observed a single time. Normal lung sampling was at least 3 cm from the tumour, as distant as possible. The sequencing input was non-adjacent lung tissue. The source of these receptors is a human donor with non-small cell lung cancer.

The CDR3 region is CASSLALTGTSGNEQFF. In DNA, the CDR3 is TGCGCCAGCAGCTTGGCCTTGACCGGGACTAGTGGCAATGAGCAGTTCTTC. The rearrangement joins TRBV5-1 to TRBJ2-1; TRBD2 aligns across 8 bases. Germline V gene lookup returns CDR1 SGHRS and CDR2 YFSETQ. V trimming: 0 bases; J trimming: 6 bases; junction bases outside the gene matches: 11. CDR3 size: 17 residues.

The chain carries TRBV27 and TRBJ1-1; D is perhaps TRBD1 (6 bases). Germline values: CDR1 MNHEY, CDR2 SMNVEV (reference sequence). This CDR3 has 14 residues. Deletions cut 3 bases from V and 11 bases from J, with 19 bases between. Written as DNA, the CDR3 is TGTGCCAGCAGTTTTCGGGGGGGCGGGGTCGGCGCTTTCTTT. Translation: CASSFRGGGVGAFF.

CDR3 sequence: CASTPTSGGAAAQYF. DNA of the CDR3: TGTGCCAGCACCCCGACTAGCGGGGGGGCCGCGGCCCAGTACTTC. The genes are TRBV7-2 and TRBJ2-5, with TRBD2 matching over 14 bases. Germline CDR1 SGHTA, CDR2 FQGNSA. This CDR3 comprises 15 residues. V trimming: 7 bases; J trimming: 9 bases; junction bases outside the gene matches: 10.